This T cell receptor (beta chain) stems from a study of blood T cells in healthy people across ages. General study findings and limits: Both higher diversity and more naive CD4+ cells marked long-lived donors when set against aged donors. Those diversity estimates obtained from one million T cells were thought to be underestimates. The percentage of naive T cells correlated strongly with TCR beta diversity.

There are many counts of this clonotype. Its antigen is not known. Germline CDR1 and CDR2: SGHTA and FQGNSA. V lost 5 bases and J 2 bases, leaving 5 bases between the germline ends. This CDR3 has 12 residues. Combining a sample-barcoded 5' primer with a J-beta primer mix, a second PCR ran for 7 to 11 cycles. Carrying 12 random nucleotides, a template-switch adaptor labeled each individual cDNA molecule. TCRdb used MiXCR to reprocess the 5' RACE reads, holding one entry per CDR3 protein. The sample holds 2 million or so distinct CDR3 sequences, around 48% seen once. The rearrangement links TRBV7-2 to TRBJ2-3; D not certain. The TCR sequence derives from a woman in her forties in good health. What was sequenced was blood. The CDR3, as DNA: TGTGCCAGCAGCGCCTACACAGATACGCAGTATTTT. Its protein is CASSAYTDTQYF.